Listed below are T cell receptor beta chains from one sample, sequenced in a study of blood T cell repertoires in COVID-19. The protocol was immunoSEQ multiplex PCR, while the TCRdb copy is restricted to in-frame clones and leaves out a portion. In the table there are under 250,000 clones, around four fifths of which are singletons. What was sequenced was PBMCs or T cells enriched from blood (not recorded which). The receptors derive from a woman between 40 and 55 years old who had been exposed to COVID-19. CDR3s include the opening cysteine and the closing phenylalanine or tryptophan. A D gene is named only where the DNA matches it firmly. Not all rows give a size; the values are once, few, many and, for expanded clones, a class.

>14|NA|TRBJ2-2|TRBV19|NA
CASSPGEPTGELFF
TGTGCCAGTAGCCCCGGGGAGCCGACCGGGGAGCTGTTTTTT
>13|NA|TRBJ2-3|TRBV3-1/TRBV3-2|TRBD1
CASRTGGTDTQYF
TGTGCCAGTAGGACAGGGGGCACAGATACGCAGTATTTT
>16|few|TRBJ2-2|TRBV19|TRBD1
CASSPLRGPNTGELFF
TGTGCCAGTAGCCCCCTCAGGGGGCCTAACACCGGGGAGCTGTTTTTT
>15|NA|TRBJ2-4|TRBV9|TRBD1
CASSHPGTGENIQYF
TGTGCCAGCAGCCACCCCGGGACAGGGGAAAACATTCAGTACTTC
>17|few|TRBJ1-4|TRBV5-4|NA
CASSLGGGPATNEKLFF
TGTGCCAGCAGCTTGGGGGGGGGCCCCGCAACTAATGAAAAACTGTTTTTT
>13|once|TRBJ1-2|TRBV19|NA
CASSMGINYGYTF
TGTGCCAGTAGTATGGGCATTAACTATGGCTACACCTTC
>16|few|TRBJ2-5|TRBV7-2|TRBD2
CASSPRTSGGQETQYF
TGTGCCAGCAGCCCCAGGACTAGCGGGGGCCAAGAGACCCAGTACTTC
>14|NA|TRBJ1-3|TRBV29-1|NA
CSVGAGNSGNTIYF
TGCAGCGTTGGCGCGGGTAACTCTGGAAACACCATATATTTT
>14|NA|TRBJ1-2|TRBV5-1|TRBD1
CASSVDRPNYGYTF
TGCGCCAGCAGTGTGGACAGGCCTAACTATGGCTACACCTTC
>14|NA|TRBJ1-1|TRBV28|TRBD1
CASSNRGRDTEAFF
TGTGCCAGCAGTAACAGGGGGCGCGACACTGAAGCTTTCTTT
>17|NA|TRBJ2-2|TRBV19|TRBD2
CASSIERTSGHTGELFF
TGTGCCAGTAGTATAGAACGGACTAGCGGGCACACCGGGGAGCTGTTTTTT